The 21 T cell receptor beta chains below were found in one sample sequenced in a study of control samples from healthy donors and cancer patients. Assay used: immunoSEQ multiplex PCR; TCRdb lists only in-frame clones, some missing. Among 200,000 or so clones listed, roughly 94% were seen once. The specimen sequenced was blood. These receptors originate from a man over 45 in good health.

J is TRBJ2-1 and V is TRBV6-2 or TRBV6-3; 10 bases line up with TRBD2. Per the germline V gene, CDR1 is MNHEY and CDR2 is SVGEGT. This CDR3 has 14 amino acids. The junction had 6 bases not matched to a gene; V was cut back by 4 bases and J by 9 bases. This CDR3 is CASSSSGGAGEQFF. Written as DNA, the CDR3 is TGTGCCAGCAGTTCGAGCGGGGGGGCCGGTGAGCAGTTCTTC.

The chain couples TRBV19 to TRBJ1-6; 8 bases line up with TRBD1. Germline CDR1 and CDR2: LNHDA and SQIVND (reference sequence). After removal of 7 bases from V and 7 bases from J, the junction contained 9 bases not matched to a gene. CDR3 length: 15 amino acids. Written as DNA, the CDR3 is TGTGCCAGTATGGTTTCCGGGACAGGAAATTCACCCCTCCACTTT. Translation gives CASMVSGTGNSPLHF.

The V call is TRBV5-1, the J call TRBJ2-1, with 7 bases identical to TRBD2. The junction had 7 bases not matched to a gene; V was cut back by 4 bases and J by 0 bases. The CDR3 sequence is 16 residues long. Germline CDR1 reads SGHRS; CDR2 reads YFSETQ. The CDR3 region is CASSRGEIGSYNEQFF. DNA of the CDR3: TGCGCCAGCAGCCGGGGGGAGATCGGCTCCTACAATGAGCAGTTCTTC.

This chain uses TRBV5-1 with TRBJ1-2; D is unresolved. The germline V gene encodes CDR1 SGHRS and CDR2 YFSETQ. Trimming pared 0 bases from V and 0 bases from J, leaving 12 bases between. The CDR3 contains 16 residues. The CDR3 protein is CASSLARTSANYGYTF. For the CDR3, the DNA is TGCGCCAGCAGCTTGGCACGGACCTCAGCTAACTATGGCTACACCTTC.

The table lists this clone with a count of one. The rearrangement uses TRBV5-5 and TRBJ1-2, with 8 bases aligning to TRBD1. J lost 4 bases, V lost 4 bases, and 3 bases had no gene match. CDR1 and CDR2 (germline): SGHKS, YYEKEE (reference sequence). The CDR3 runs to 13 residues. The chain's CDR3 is CASSRDRLYGYTF. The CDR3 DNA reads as TGTGCCAGCAGCCGGGACAGGCTCTATGGCTACACCTTC.

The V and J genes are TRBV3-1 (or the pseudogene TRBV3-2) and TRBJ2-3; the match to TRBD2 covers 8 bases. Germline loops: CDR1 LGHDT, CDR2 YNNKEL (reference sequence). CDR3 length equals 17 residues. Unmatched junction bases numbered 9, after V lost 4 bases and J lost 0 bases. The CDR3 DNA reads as TGTGCCAGCAGCCTTTCACGCGGGGGGCCTAGCACAGATACGCAGTATTTT. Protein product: CASSLSRGGPSTDTQYF.

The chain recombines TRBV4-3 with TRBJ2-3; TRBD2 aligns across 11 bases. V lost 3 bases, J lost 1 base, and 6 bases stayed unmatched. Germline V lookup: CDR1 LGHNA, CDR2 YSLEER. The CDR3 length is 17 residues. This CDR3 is CASSQSLAGGGTDTQYF. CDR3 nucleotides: TGCGCCAGCAGCCAGTCGTTAGCGGGGGGGGGCACAGATACGCAGTATTTT.

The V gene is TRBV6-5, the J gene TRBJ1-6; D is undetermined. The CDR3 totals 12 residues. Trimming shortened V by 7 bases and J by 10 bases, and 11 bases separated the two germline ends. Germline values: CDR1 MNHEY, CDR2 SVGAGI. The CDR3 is CASTSPGSPLHF. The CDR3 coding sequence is TGTGCCAGCACCTCTCCCGGGTCACCCCTCCACTTT.

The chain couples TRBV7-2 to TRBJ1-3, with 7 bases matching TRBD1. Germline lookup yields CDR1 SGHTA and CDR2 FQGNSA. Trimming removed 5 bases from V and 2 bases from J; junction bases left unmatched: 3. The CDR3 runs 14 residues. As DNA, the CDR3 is TGTGCCAGCAGCGCCAGGGGGACTGGAAACACCATATATTTT. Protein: CASSARGTGNTIYF. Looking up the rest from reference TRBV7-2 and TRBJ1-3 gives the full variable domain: GAGVSQSPSNKVTEKGKDVELRCDPISGHTALYWYRQSLGQGLEFLIYFQGNSAPDKSGLPSDRFSAERTGGSVSTLTIQRTQQEDSAVYLCASSARGTGNTIYFGEGSWLTVV.

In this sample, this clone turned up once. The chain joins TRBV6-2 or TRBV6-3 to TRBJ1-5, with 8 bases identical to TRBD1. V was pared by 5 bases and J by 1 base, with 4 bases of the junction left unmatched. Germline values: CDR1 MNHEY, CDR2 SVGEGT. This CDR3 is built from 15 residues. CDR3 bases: TGTGCCAGCAGTCGGACAGGGTTCAGCAATCAGCCCCAGCATTTT. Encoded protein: CASSRTGFSNQPQHF.

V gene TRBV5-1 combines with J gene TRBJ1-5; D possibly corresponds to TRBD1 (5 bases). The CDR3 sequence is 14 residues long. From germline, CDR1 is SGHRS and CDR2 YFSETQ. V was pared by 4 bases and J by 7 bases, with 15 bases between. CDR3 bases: TGCGCCAGCAGCGCGGCAGAGGCAGGGCAGCCCCAGCATTTT. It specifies CASSAAEAGQPQHF.

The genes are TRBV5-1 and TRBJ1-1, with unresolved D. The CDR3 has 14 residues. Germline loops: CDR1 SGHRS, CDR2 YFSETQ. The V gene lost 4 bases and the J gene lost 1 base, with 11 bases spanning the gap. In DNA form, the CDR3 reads TGCGCCAGCAGCCTGATTGCAGAGAACACTGAAGCTTTCTTT. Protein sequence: CASSLIAENTEAFF.

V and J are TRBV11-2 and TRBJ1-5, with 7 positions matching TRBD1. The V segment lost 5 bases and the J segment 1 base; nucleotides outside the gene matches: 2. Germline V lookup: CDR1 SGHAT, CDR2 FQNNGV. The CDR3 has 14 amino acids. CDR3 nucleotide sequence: TGTGCCAGCAGCCGGGACAGCAGCAATCAGCCCCAGCATTTT. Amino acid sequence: CASSRDSSNQPQHF.

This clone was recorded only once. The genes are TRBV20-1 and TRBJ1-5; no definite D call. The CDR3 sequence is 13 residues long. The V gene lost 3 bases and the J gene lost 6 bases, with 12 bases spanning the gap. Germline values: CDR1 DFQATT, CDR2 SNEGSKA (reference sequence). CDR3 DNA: TGCAGTGCTAGTGATCGGGGTGTTCAGCCCCAGCATTTT. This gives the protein CSASDRGVQPQHF.

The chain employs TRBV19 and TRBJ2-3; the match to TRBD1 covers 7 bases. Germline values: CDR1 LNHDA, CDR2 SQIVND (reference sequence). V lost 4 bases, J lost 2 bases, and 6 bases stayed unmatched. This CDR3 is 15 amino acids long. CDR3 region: CASSNGQAFTDTQYF. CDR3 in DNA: TGTGCCAGTAGTAACGGACAGGCTTTCACAGATACGCAGTATTTT. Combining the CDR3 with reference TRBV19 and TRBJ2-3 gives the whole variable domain DGGITQSPKYLFRKEGQNVTLSCEQNLNHDAMYWYRQDPGQGLRLIYYSQIVNDFQKGDIAEGYSVSREKKESFPLTVTSAQKNPTAFYLCASSNGQAFTDTQYFGPGTRLTVL.

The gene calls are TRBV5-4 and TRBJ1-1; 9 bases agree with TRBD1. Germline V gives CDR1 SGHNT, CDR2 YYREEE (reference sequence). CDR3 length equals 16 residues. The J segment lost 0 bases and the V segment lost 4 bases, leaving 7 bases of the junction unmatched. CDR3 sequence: CASSRGQGLMNTEAFF. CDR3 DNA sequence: TGTGCCAGCAGCCGCGGACAGGGGCTGATGAACACTGAAGCTTTCTTT.

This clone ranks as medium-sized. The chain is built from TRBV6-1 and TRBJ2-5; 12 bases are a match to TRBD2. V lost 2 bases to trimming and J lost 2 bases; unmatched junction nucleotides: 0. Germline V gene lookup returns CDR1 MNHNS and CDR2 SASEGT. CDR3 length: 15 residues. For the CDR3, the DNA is TGTGCCAGCAGTGAACTAGCGGGGGGGCAAGAGACCCAGTACTTC. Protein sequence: CASSELAGGQETQYF.

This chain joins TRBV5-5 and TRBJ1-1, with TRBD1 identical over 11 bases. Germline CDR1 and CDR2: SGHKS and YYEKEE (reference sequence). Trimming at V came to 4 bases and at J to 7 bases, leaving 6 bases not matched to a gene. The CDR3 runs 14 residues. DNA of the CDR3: TGTGCCAGCAGCCTGGACAGGGGGCAAATTGAAGCTTTCTTT. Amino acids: CASSLDRGQIEAFF.

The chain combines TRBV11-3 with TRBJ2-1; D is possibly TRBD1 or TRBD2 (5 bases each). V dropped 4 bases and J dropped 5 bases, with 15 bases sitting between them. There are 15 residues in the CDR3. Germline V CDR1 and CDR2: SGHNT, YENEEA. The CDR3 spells CASSSRDGINNEQFF. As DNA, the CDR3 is TGTGCCAGCAGCTCCCGGGACGGCATAAACAATGAGCAGTTCTTC.

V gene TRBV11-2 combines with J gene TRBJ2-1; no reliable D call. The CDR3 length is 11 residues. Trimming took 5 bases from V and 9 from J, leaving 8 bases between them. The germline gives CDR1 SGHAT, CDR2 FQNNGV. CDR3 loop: CASSLQLEQFF. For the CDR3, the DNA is TGTGCCAGCAGCCTACAGCTTGAGCAGTTCTTC.

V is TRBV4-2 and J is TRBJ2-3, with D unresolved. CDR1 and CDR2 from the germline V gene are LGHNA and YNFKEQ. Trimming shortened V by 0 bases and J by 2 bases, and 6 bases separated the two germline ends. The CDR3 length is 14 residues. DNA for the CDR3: TGTGCCAGCAGCCAAGATACCACCACAGATACGCAGTATTTT. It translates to CASSQDTTTDTQYF.